These 13 T cell receptor beta chains share one sample of origin, sequenced in a study of STAT5B mutations in CD4+ large granular lymphocyte leukemia. This table comes from immunoSEQ multiplex PCR, and its TCRdb copy is limited to in-frame clones, with some not included. The repertoire has around 30,000 clones, roughly 77% of them found once; the top ten carry 3% to 3.5%. The sequencing input was CD4+ T cells from blood buffy coats. The receptors stem from a human donor in good health.

V gene TRBV19 combines with J gene TRBJ1-5; D is uncertain. The V gene lost 7 bases and the J gene lost 6 bases, with 19 bases spanning the gap. The CDR3 totals 15 residues. CDR1 LNHDA and CDR2 SQIVND come from the germline V gene (reference sequence). CDR3 amino acids: CASKERRVSGQPQHF. CDR3 sequence (DNA): TGTGCCAGTAAAGAGCGTAGGGTCTCAGGTCAGCCCCAGCATTTT.

The chain couples TRBV29-1 to TRBJ1-5, with D hard to call. The CDR3 is made up of 13 amino acids. Germline V gene lookup returns CDR1 SQVTM and CDR2 ANQGSEA. The germline V and J ends were trimmed by 4 bases and 10 bases, with 17 bases remaining between them. CDR3 sequence reads: CSVVGPGDGPQHF. CDR3 in DNA: TGCAGCGTTGTAGGCCCCGGAGATGGACCCCAGCATTTT.

This chain connects TRBV27 to TRBJ2-5; TRBD2 matches 9 bases. V gave up 3 bases and J gave up 5 bases; unmatched junction bases: 7. This CDR3 is built from 15 residues. The germline gives CDR1 MNHEY, CDR2 SMNVEV (reference sequence). The CDR3 DNA reads as TGTGCCAGCAGTTTGGGCGGGAGGGCCGGTGAGACCCAGTACTTC. This encodes CASSLGGRAGETQYF.

V gene TRBV19 combines with J gene TRBJ2-1; perhaps TRBD1 as D (5 bases). The V end lost 6 bases, the J end lost 3 bases, and 12 bases lay between the germline ends. The CDR3 length is 14 residues. CDR1 LNHDA and CDR2 SQIVND come from the germline V gene (reference sequence). CDR3 sequence reads: CASRIDSLYNEQFF. CDR3 DNA sequence: TGTGCCAGTAGGATCGACAGCCTCTACAATGAGCAGTTCTTC.

V and J are TRBV11-3 and TRBJ2-5; D may be TRBD1 or TRBD2 (5 bases each). Trimming took 3 bases from V and 5 from J, leaving 13 bases between them. This CDR3 spans 14 amino acids. CDR1 SGHNT and CDR2 YENEEA come from the germline V gene. The CDR3 coding sequence is TGTGCCAGCAGCTTGGGACCTGCTGGGGAGACCCAGTACTTC. Protein sequence: CASSLGPAGETQYF.

J is TRBJ2-3 and V is TRBV27, with unresolved D. The V end was cut by 1 base, the J end by 0 bases, with 14 bases between. The CDR3 is 17 amino acids. Germline V gives CDR1 MNHEY, CDR2 SMNVEV (reference sequence). For the CDR3, the DNA is TGTGCCAGCAGTTTATATGCGCGGCCCATAAGCACAGATACGCAGTATTTT. It yields the protein CASSLYARPISTDTQYF.

This clone was counted between two and nine times. The chain is built from TRBV5-4 and TRBJ2-3; unclear D gene. The germline gives CDR1 SGHNT, CDR2 YYREEE (reference sequence). Trimming left V 2 bases short and J 3 bases short, with 7 bases between. The CDR3 totals 13 residues. Here the CDR3 DNA reads TGTGCCAGCAGCTTATATCGGACAGATACGCAGTATTTT. Translation gives CASSLYRTDTQYF.

The chain combines TRBV7-8 with TRBJ2-1, with D perhaps matching TRBD2 (6 bases). Germline V gene data show CDR1 as SGHVS and CDR2 as FQNEAQ. CDR3 length: 15 residues. Between the trimmed V and J ends, which lost 5 bases and 2 bases, there was a span of 13 bases. CDR3 sequence (DNA): TGTGCCAGCAGCCCCGGGGGAGCGGCCTACAATGAGCAGTTCTTC. It is translated as CASSPGGAAYNEQFF.

V usage is TRBV7-2 and J usage is TRBJ1-4; D not resolved. Per the germline V gene, CDR1 is SGHTA and CDR2 is FQGNSA. The CDR3 spans 13 residues. Trimming stripped 5 bases from V and 6 bases from J, with 10 bases between. DNA for the CDR3: TGTGCCAGCAGCCTTCTGGGTGATGAAAAACTGTTTTTT. Protein sequence: CASSLLGDEKLFF.

This chain joins TRBV10-3 and TRBJ1-1; no firm D call. Trimming shortened V by 6 bases and J by 3 bases, and 17 bases separated the two germline ends. The V gene's germline CDR1 is ENHRY and CDR2 SYGVKD. CDR3 length: 15 amino acids. This CDR3 reads CAIRGSATEDTEAFF. The CDR3 nucleotides are TGTGCCATCAGAGGAAGTGCCACAGAGGACACTGAAGCTTTCTTT.

The genes are TRBV7-8 and TRBJ1-2; D not resolved. Trimming took 5 bases from V and 3 from J, leaving 10 bases between them. Germline loops: CDR1 SGHVS, CDR2 FQNEAQ. The CDR3 extends over 13 amino acids. The DNA for the CDR3 is TGTGCCAGCAGCCCCTCATGGGACTATGGCTACACCTTC. Translating it yields CASSPSWDYGYTF.

The V call is TRBV20-1, the J call TRBJ1-2; no firm D call. The CDR3 extends over 11 amino acids. The germline V gene encodes CDR1 DFQATT and CDR2 SNEGSKA (reference sequence). Trimming left V 0 bases short and J 8 bases short, with 7 bases between. The CDR3 reads CSARDHPGYTF. CDR3 bases: TGCAGTGCTAGAGATCACCCGGGCTACACCTTC.

In its sample, this clone was seen once. This sequence joins TRBV7-2 and TRBJ1-4, with TRBD1 as a possible D gene (5 bases). The V and J ends lost 5 bases and 8 bases respectively, with 18 bases between them. The CDR3 is 15 amino acids. The germline gives CDR1 SGHTA, CDR2 FQGNSA. The CDR3 DNA reads as TGTGCCAGCAGCCAGGCGGGGGGGACTAGGGAAAAACTGTTTTTT. It is translated as CASSQAGGTREKLFF.